The 7 T cell receptor beta chains reported below all come from one sample, sequenced in a study of human T cells and chemical hapten exposure. TCRdb recomputed calls from the RACE reads with MiXCR, one row per CDR3 protein. In the table there are under 200,000 distinct CDR3 sequences, approximately 29% of which are singletons. Time point described: pre-sensitization, week 0. The treatment: therapeutic diphenylcyclopropenone sensitization with weekly scalp DPC. The source was whole blood, collected in connection with sensitization to the hapten diphenylcyclopropenone (DPC). The receptors come from a woman in her 30s with alopecia areata. Some clones in this sample may be carry-over from other donors' samples.

This clonotype was seen only a few times. This chain connects TRBV18 to TRBJ1-3; 7 bases agree with TRBD1. CDR3 size: 16 residues. In germline, CDR1 is KGHSH, CDR2 LQKENI. V was clipped by 1 base and J by 1 base; unmatched bases: 4. CDR3 bases: TGTGCCAGCTCACCACGGGGGACAGCTTCTGGAAACACCATATATTTT. It translates to CASSPRGTASGNTIYF.

This clonotype was detected a few times. The chain uses TRBV7-9 and TRBJ2-5; TRBD1 matches at 7 bases. The CDR3 is 17 residues long. Germline V gives CDR1 SEHNR, CDR2 FQNEAQ (reference sequence). Unmatched junction bases numbered 15, after V lost 6 bases and J lost 2 bases. DNA for the CDR3: TGTGCCAGCAGAAGCTGGGGGACAGCGCTGTTACAAGAGACCCAGTACTTC. It yields the protein CASRSWGTALLQETQYF.

This chain uses TRBV27 with TRBJ2-3; 7 bases map to TRBD1. Looked up from germline, CDR1 is MNHEY and CDR2 is SMNVEV (reference sequence). J lost 2 bases, V lost 6 bases, and 8 bases had no gene match. The CDR3 is 15 amino acids. The CDR3 DNA is TGTGCCAGCAGGAAGACAGGGTCAAACACAGATACGCAGTATTTT. It codes for CASRKTGSNTDTQYF.

As DNA, the CDR3 is TGCAGTGCAGGGCGGACTAGCGGGGGGCCAGATACGCAGTATTTT. This codes for CSAGRTSGGPDTQYF. The chain combines TRBV20-1 with TRBJ2-3; 14 bases are shared with TRBD2. Losses at the gene ends were 6 bases for V and 4 bases for J; bases not matched to a gene: 6. CDR3 length: 15 residues. Per the germline V gene, CDR1 is DFQATT and CDR2 is SNEGSKA (reference sequence).

The gene calls are TRBV4-1 and TRBJ2-1, with 8 bases matching TRBD1. Germline CDR1 is MGHRA and CDR2 is YSYEKL. Germline trimming cut 0 bases from V and 5 bases from J; bases unmatched to any gene: 6. The CDR3 runs to 16 residues. The CDR3 is CASSQDRGTGDNEQFF. In DNA, the CDR3 is TGCGCCAGCAGCCAAGATAGGGGGACAGGAGACAATGAGCAGTTCTTC.

This rearrangement joins TRBV7-2 to TRBJ2-7; D unresolved. Germline V lookup: CDR1 SGHTA, CDR2 FQGNSA. The V and J ends lost 5 bases and 6 bases respectively, with 11 bases between them. This CDR3 comprises 12 residues. The CDR3 is CASSPSGREQYF. The CDR3 coding sequence is TGTGCCAGCAGCCCGAGTGGGCGCGAGCAGTACTTC.

This clonotype was detected a few times. The rearrangement joins TRBV2 to TRBJ2-3, with D unclear. This CDR3 spans 12 amino acids. Germline CDR1 SNHLY, CDR2 FYNNEI. V lost 3 bases and J lost 8, with 9 bases in between. CDR3 nucleotides: TGTGCCAGCAGTGATGGTTACGGTACGCAGTATTTT. Encoded protein: CASSDGYGTQYF. The whole variable domain, remainder taken from reference TRBV2 and TRBJ2-3, is EPEVTQTPSHQVTQMGQEVILRCVPISNHLYFYWYRQILGQKVEFLVSFYNNEISEKSEIFDDQFSVERPDGSNFTLKIRSTKLEDSAMYFCASSDGYGTQYFGPGTRLTVL.